Here is one T cell receptor beta chain with its context. Sequenced by immunoSEQ multiplex PCR; TCRdb stores in-frame clones only, minus some. The table has 65,000 to 75,000 clones, roughly 84% seen once; the top ten hold over 2%. Per the germline V gene, CDR1 is MNHEY and CDR2 is SVGAGI. This CDR3 is built from 15 residues. This sample was included in a study of OX40 agonist ivuxolimab in advanced cancers. The rearrangement joins TRBV6-5 to TRBJ2-5; D is unclear. The end of the DNA aligns better with TRBJ2-7, so the J call may be wrong. The input for sequencing was CD4+ or CD8+ T cells sorted from blood, taken in a trial of the OX40 agonist ivuxolimab. The receptor was isolated from an adult with an advanced solid tumor such as melanoma, head and neck, liver or kidney cancer. The CDR3 nucleotides read TGTGCCAGCAGTAGCCCCCGGGTCATCCCCTACGAGCAGTACTTC. This translates into CASSSPRVIPYEQYF.